Below are 19 T cell receptor beta chains sequenced from a single sample in a study of T cell changes during pregnancy in multiple sclerosis. TCRdb's table, derived via immunoSEQ multiplex PCR, lists solely in-frame clones and lacks some. This table holds approximately 33,000 clones, about 91% found once. Sample: CD4+ T cells from peripheral blood mononuclear cells, taken in the first trimester of pregnancy. The source of these receptors is a female donor in good health, enrolled as a control in a pregnancy study.

V is TRBV29-1 and J is TRBJ2-5; weak D call: TRBD2 (6 bases). Germline V gene sequence: CDR1 SQVTM, CDR2 ANQGSEA. Trimming cost V 6 bases and J 5 bases, with 19 bases left between them. This CDR3 comprises 14 residues. This CDR3 reads CSVGGRHPVETQYF. CDR3 DNA sequence: TGCAGCGTCGGGGGAAGACACCCCGTGGAGACCCAGTACTTC.

In its sample, this clone was seen once. This chain links TRBV9 with TRBJ2-1; weak D call: TRBD2 (5 bases). This CDR3 contains 15 residues. Germline V CDR1 and CDR2: SGDLS, YYNGEE. With 0 bases removed from V and 10 bases from J, the gap between germline ends came to 17 bases. CDR3 in DNA: TGTGCCAGCAGCGTAGGCCGGGCCACGAGGAGGGAGCAGTTCTTC. Protein: CASSVGRATRREQFF. The variable domain in full, completed from reference TRBV9 and TRBJ2-1, reads DSGVTQTPKHLITATGQRVTLRCSPRSGDLSVYWYQQSLDQGLQFLIQYYNGEERAKGNILERFSAQQFPDLHSELNLSSLELGDSALYFCASSVGRATRREQFFGPGTRLTVL.

The chain is built from TRBV5-8 and TRBJ2-5, with TRBD2 matching over 12 bases. Germline loops: CDR1 SGHTS, CDR2 YDEGEE. This CDR3 comprises 15 residues. J was trimmed by 5 bases and V by 2 bases; bases with no gene match: 4. Here the CDR3 DNA reads TGTGCCAGCAGCTTCCCGGGACTAGCGGGTGAGACCCAGTACTTC. Protein: CASSFPGLAGETQYF.

The J gene is TRBJ1-2, the V gene TRBV18, with 10 nucleotides matching TRBD1. The germline gives CDR1 KGHSH, CDR2 LQKENI. J gave up 5 bases and V 3 bases, and 9 bases lay outside the gene matches. There are 16 residues in the CDR3. The CDR3 DNA is TGTGCCAGCTCACCCGGGACAGGGGCCTCGGAGTATGGCTACACCTTC. It yields the protein CASSPGTGASEYGYTF.

This clone occurred a few times. The V call is TRBV15, the J call TRBJ1-6; weak D call: TRBD1 (5 bases). This CDR3 region has 14 residues. Trimming removed 1 base at V and 13 bases at J, with 14 bases between. Per germline, CDR1 LNHNV and CDR2 YYDKDF (reference sequence). The CDR3 nucleotides read TGTGCCACCAGCAGAGTTCATAGGGAGGGGCCCCTCCACTTT. It encodes CATSRVHREGPLHF.

J is TRBJ2-7 and V is TRBV5-4; D is perhaps TRBD2 (6 bases). Trimming removed 3 bases from V and 1 base from J, with 8 bases in between. Germline V gene sequence: CDR1 SGHNT, CDR2 YYREEE (reference sequence). The CDR3 sequence is 13 residues long. Written as DNA, the CDR3 is TGTGCCAGCAGCTCCGGGACTTCCTACGAGCAGTACTTC. Translation gives CASSSGTSYEQYF.

This rearrangement joins TRBV7-8 to TRBJ1-2; 7 bases are shared with TRBD1. The germline V gene encodes CDR1 SGHVS and CDR2 FQNEAQ. V lost 1 base and J lost 7; bases outside the gene matches: 0. The CDR3 loop spans 12 amino acids. CDR3 loop: CASSLDRGGYTF. The CDR3 nucleotides are TGTGCCAGCAGCTTAGACAGGGGTGGCTACACCTTC.

The sample holds a few counts of this clone. The chain carries TRBV7-3 and TRBJ1-1; 7 nucleotides agree with TRBD1. The CDR3 is 15 amino acids. V lost 1 base, J lost 5 bases, and 7 bases stayed unmatched. Germline CDR1 SGHTA, CDR2 FQGTGA. The CDR3 nucleotides read TGTGCCAGCAGCTTAATGGAGGGGGCGAGGACTGAAGCTTTCTTT. Amino acid sequence: CASSLMEGARTEAFF.

The chain combines TRBV5-1 with TRBJ2-3; the match to TRBD1 covers 11 bases. This CDR3 region has 15 residues. In germline, CDR1 is SGHRS, CDR2 YFSETQ. V lost 0 bases to trimming and J lost 5 bases; unmatched junction nucleotides: 2. For the CDR3, the DNA is TGCGCCAGCAGCTTGGGGGGGACAGGGGGAGATACGCAGTATTTT. This gives the protein CASSLGGTGGDTQYF.

V is TRBV4-3 and J is TRBJ2-3; 9 bases agree with TRBD2. This CDR3 has 15 amino acids. Germline trimming cut 5 bases from V and 1 base from J; bases unmatched to any gene: 4. The germline CDR1 and CDR2 sequences are LGHNA and YSLEER. The CDR3 loop is CASSGQRGGTDTQYF. The DNA for the CDR3 is TGCGCCAGCAGCGGCCAGCGGGGGGGCACAGATACGCAGTATTTT.

To note about this clone: One end of the junction fails to match germline, which may point to a read error. The rearrangement links TRBV14 to TRBJ2-7, with no clear D. Looked up from germline, CDR1 is SGHDN and CDR2 is FVKESK. CDR3 length: 13 amino acids. In nucleotides, the CDR3 is TGTGCCAGCAGCATAAGTCCCGTCTACGGGCAGTACTTC. Amino acids: CASSISPVYGQYF.

V gene TRBV2 combines with J gene TRBJ1-4; D might be TRBD1 (5 bases). The CDR3 loop spans 16 amino acids. V lost 2 bases to trimming and J lost 3 bases, with 13 bases between them. Germline loops: CDR1 SNHLY, CDR2 FYNNEI. The CDR3, as DNA: TGTGCCAGCAGTGAATCAGGGAGGCGAGCTAATGAAAAACTGTTTTTT. Translating it yields CASSESGRRANEKLFF.

The chain has TRBV11-1 and TRBJ2-2; possible D gene TRBD2, 5 bases. V was pared by 6 bases and J by 4 bases, with 9 bases between. Germline loops: CDR1 SGHAT, CDR2 FQDESV (reference sequence). The CDR3 is 13 residues long. The CDR3 is CASSEGSTGELFF. In DNA, the CDR3 is TGTGCCAGCAGTGAAGGGAGCACCGGGGAGCTGTTTTTT.

The V call is TRBV5-6, the J call TRBJ2-7; the match to TRBD1 covers 9 bases. Germline CDR1 and CDR2: SGHDT and YYEEEE. This CDR3 has 14 residues. V gave up 4 bases and J gave up 6 bases; unmatched junction bases: 8. CDR3 nucleotides: TGTGCCAGCAGCGCCGGAACAGGGGGCTTCGAGCAGTACTTC. This codes for CASSAGTGGFEQYF.

This clone was counted between two and nine times. The V gene is TRBV7-9, the J gene TRBJ1-1; D may be TRBD1 (5 bases). This CDR3 comprises 15 residues. Trimming took off 7 bases at V and 0 bases at J, with 15 bases between the two ends. The germline CDR1 and CDR2 sequences are SEHNR and FQNEAQ (reference sequence). The CDR3 DNA sequence: TGTGCCAGCAACAGGCCGTCTCTTATGAACACTGAAGCTTTCTTT. It encodes CASNRPSLMNTEAFF.

This chain uses TRBV30 with TRBJ2-1; 8 nucleotides match TRBD1. Germline loops: CDR1 GTSNPN, CDR2 SVGIG (reference sequence). The CDR3 spans 11 residues. J lost 12 bases, V lost 2 bases, and 3 bases had no gene match. The CDR3 sequence is CAWSPGTGQFF. Here the CDR3 DNA reads TGTGCCTGGAGTCCCGGGACAGGGCAGTTCTTC.

The chain is built from TRBV6-5 and TRBJ2-7; a weak D match, TRBD1 (6 bases). Germline V gene sequence: CDR1 MNHEY, CDR2 SVGAGI. The V and J ends lost 1 base and 4 bases respectively, with 17 bases between them. This CDR3 region has 16 residues. The CDR3 DNA reads TGTGCCAGCAGTTACTTAGGACAGTCCGCTGCGTACGAGCAGTACTTC. It specifies CASSYLGQSAAYEQYF.

CDR3 amino acids: CASSPRTGTYEQYF. The DNA of the CDR3 is TGTGCCAGCAGCCCCCGGACAGGGACCTACGAGCAGTACTTC. The chain is built from TRBV9 and TRBJ2-7; TRBD1 matches at 8 bases. V lost 4 bases to trimming and J lost 2 bases; unmatched junction nucleotides: 5. Germline-derived CDR1 and CDR2 are SGDLS and YYNGEE. The CDR3 loop spans 14 amino acids. Filled out from reference TRBV9 and TRBJ2-7, the complete variable domain reads DSGVTQTPKHLITATGQRVTLRCSPRSGDLSVYWYQQSLDQGLQFLIQYYNGEERAKGNILERFSAQQFPDLHSELNLSSLELGDSALYFCASSPRTGTYEQYFGPGTRLTVT.

This rearrangement joins TRBV11-3 to TRBJ2-3, with D perhaps TRBD2 (5 bases). Deletions cut 3 bases from V and 5 bases from J, with 9 bases between. This CDR3 contains 13 residues. The germline V gene encodes CDR1 SGHNT and CDR2 YENEEA. CDR3 sequence reads: CASSFSGRDTQYF. In nucleotides, the CDR3 is TGTGCCAGCAGCTTTTCGGGAAGAGATACGCAGTATTTT.